These 23 T cell receptor beta chains came from one sample sequenced in a study of blood T cell repertoires in COVID-19. Here immunoSEQ multiplex PCR was the method, and the copy in TCRdb shows in-frame clones only, minus some. The sample gives 320,000 or so clones, about 85% of which show up once; about 1.9% is in the top ten. What was sequenced was PBMCs or T cells enriched from blood (not recorded which). Receptor source: a woman in her thirties who had been exposed to COVID-19.

This chain joins TRBV15 and TRBJ2-7, with TRBD1 matching over 8 bases. Trimming cost V 0 bases and J 4 bases; bases outside gene matches: 5. The CDR3 spans 15 residues. Germline lookup yields CDR1 LNHNV and CDR2 YYDKDF (reference sequence). CDR3 nucleotide sequence: TGTGCCACCAGCAGAGATTACGGACAGGGTTACGAGCAGTACTTC. Protein: CATSRDYGQGYEQYF.

The V and J genes are TRBV19 and TRBJ2-5, with a tentative D call TRBD2 (5 bases). V was pared by 6 bases and J by 3 bases, with 11 bases between. CDR1 is LNHDA and CDR2 is SQIVND in the germline V gene (reference sequence). The CDR3 sequence is 13 residues long. The CDR3 spells CASREEAEETQYF. DNA for the CDR3: TGTGCCAGTAGGGAGGAGGCGGAAGAGACCCAGTACTTC.

J is TRBJ2-7 and V is TRBV18; TRBD1 might be the D (5 bases). Trimming took 3 bases from V and 3 from J, leaving 12 bases between them. The CDR3 extends over 14 amino acids. The germline gives CDR1 KGHSH, CDR2 LQKENI. CDR3 sequence reads: CASSPPTGVYEQYF. In DNA form, the CDR3 reads TGTGCCAGCTCACCTCCCACAGGAGTCTACGAGCAGTACTTC.

Details on this clone: An end of the junction differs from the germline gene, which may be a read error. The gene calls are TRBV12-3 or TRBV12-4 and TRBJ1-6; D unclear. This CDR3 has 11 residues. CDR3 sequence: CASSLSGLENF. As DNA, the CDR3 is TGTGCCAGCAGTTTAAGCGGGCTCGAGAACTTT.

This clone was observed a single time. V is TRBV19 and J is TRBJ1-5; possible D gene TRBD1, 5 bases. The CDR3 extends over 13 amino acids. Germline V lookup: CDR1 LNHDA, CDR2 SQIVND (reference sequence). V was trimmed by 9 bases and J by 4 bases, leaving 13 bases between them. CDR3: CASQGARNQPQHF. CDR3 bases: TGTGCCAGCCAGGGCGCGAGGAATCAGCCCCAGCATTTT.

The chain is built from TRBV5-1 and TRBJ2-2; maybe TRBD1 (5 bases). CDR1 SGHRS and CDR2 YFSETQ come from the germline V gene. The CDR3 extends over 14 amino acids. V was cut by 4 bases and J by 1 base, with 8 bases left in between. The chain's CDR3 is CASSIGQNTGELFF. In DNA form, the CDR3 reads TGCGCCAGCAGCATCGGACAGAACACCGGGGAGCTGTTTTTT.

The V call is TRBV11-2, the J call TRBJ2-3; D is uncertain. The CDR3 sequence is 15 residues long. V was cut by 1 base and J by 1 base, with 9 bases left in between. Germline V lookup: CDR1 SGHAT, CDR2 FQNNGV. For the CDR3, the DNA is TGTGCCAGCAGCTTAGTGGGCTTACGCACAGATACGCAGTATTTT. As protein: CASSLVGLRTDTQYF.

In DNA, the CDR3 is TGCGCCAGCAGCTTGGGAGGACTGCAAAATCAGCCCCAGCATTTT. It specifies CASSLGGLQNQPQHF. The chain has TRBV5-1 and TRBJ1-5; D is ambiguous. In germline, CDR1 is SGHRS, CDR2 YFSETQ. This CDR3 has 15 residues. V was trimmed by 0 bases and J by 4 bases, leaving 11 bases between them.

The chain is built from TRBV19 and TRBJ1-2; TRBD1 might be the D (6 bases). V lost 7 bases and J lost 2, with 14 bases in between. Germline lookup yields CDR1 LNHDA and CDR2 SQIVND (reference sequence). CDR3 length equals 14 residues. Here the CDR3 DNA reads TGTGCCAGTATCGCGGGGGGCGCCAACTATGGCTACACCTTC. Translating gives CASIAGGANYGYTF.

The V gene is TRBV10-3, the J gene TRBJ1-1; D not certain. Germline V gene data show CDR1 as ENHRY and CDR2 as SYGVKD. The CDR3 is 12 residues long. V dropped 3 bases and J dropped 11 bases, with 13 bases sitting between them. The CDR3 here is CAISETVAAAFF. CDR3 DNA: TGTGCCATCAGTGAAACGGTTGCGGCGGCTTTCTTT.

This clone came up once. The rearrangement uses TRBV5-1 and TRBJ2-7; tentative D call: TRBD2 (5 bases). The CDR3 is made up of 12 amino acids. The ends were cut back, 5 bases at V and 3 bases at J, with 9 bases in the middle. Germline values: CDR1 SGHRS, CDR2 YFSETQ. The CDR3 protein is CASRHEGYEQYF. In DNA, the CDR3 is TGCGCCAGCAGGCATGAGGGCTACGAGCAGTACTTC.

The chain combines TRBV6-5 with TRBJ2-7; D not resolved. The V end lost 2 bases, the J end lost 5 bases, and 19 bases lay between the germline ends. The CDR3 loop spans 16 amino acids. Germline lookup yields CDR1 MNHEY and CDR2 SVGAGI. The CDR3 DNA reads TGTGCCAGCAGTTACGTTGGGCGAACTTTTGGGCACGAGCAGTACTTC. Translating it yields CASSYVGRTFGHEQYF.

The chain combines TRBV7-3 with TRBJ1-2; D is ambiguous. Trimming pared 2 bases from V and 6 bases from J, leaving 10 bases between. In germline, CDR1 is SGHTA, CDR2 FQGTGA. The length of the CDR3 is 13 residues. CDR3 in amino acids: CASSLRGLDGYTF. DNA of the CDR3: TGTGCCAGCAGCTTACGAGGACTTGATGGCTACACCTTC. Variable domain in full (rest from reference TRBV7-3 and TRBJ1-2): GAGVSQTPSNKVTEKGKYVELRCDPISGHTALYWYRQSLGQGPEFLIYFQGTGAADDSGLPNDRFFAVRPEGSVSTLKIQRTERGDSAVYLCASSLRGLDGYTFGSGTRLTVV.

The genes are TRBV19 and TRBJ1-2, with 7 bases that match TRBD1. Germline assignment: CDR1 LNHDA and CDR2 SQIVND (reference sequence). The CDR3 has 12 residues. With V trimmed by 7 bases and J by 8 bases, 7 bases remained unmatched. CDR3 in DNA: TGTGCCAGTACGGTAGGGGGCGGCGGCTACACCTTC. Translating gives CASTVGGGGYTF.

The chain carries TRBV24-1 and TRBJ2-1; 7 positions agree with TRBD2. Germline V CDR1 and CDR2: KGHDR, SFDVKD. Losses at the gene ends were 4 bases for V and 3 bases for J; bases not matched to a gene: 5. The CDR3 has 15 amino acids. The chain's CDR3 is CATSDQGRGYNEQFF. CDR3 nucleotide sequence: TGTGCCACCAGTGACCAAGGGAGGGGCTACAATGAGCAGTTCTTC.

The chain couples TRBV7-3 to TRBJ2-7; D unresolved. The CDR3 is 13 residues long. The V gene lost 5 bases and the J gene lost 5 bases, with 13 bases spanning the gap. Germline CDR1 SGHTA, CDR2 FQGTGA. CDR3 amino acids: CASSPSGLDEQYF. For the CDR3, the DNA is TGTGCCAGCAGCCCCAGTGGTTTGGACGAGCAGTACTTC.

The chain couples TRBV28 to TRBJ2-3; maybe TRBD2 (6 bases). V was pared by 2 bases and J by 2 bases, with 11 bases between. Germline V lookup: CDR1 MDHEN, CDR2 SYDVKM. The CDR3 totals 15 residues. CDR3 sequence reads: CASSLRDFTTDTQYF. The CDR3, as DNA: TGTGCCAGCAGTTTAAGGGACTTTACCACAGATACGCAGTATTTT.

This clone was found a few times. This chain uses TRBV5-4 with TRBJ1-1; D may be TRBD1 (6 bases). From germline, CDR1 is SGHNT and CDR2 YYREEE (reference sequence). The V gene lost 4 bases and the J gene lost 7 bases, with 20 bases spanning the gap. The CDR3 extends over 15 amino acids. CDR3 in amino acids: CASSRALQGGGEAFF. The CDR3 DNA follows: TGTGCCAGCAGCCGCGCGTTGCAGGGAGGGGGTGAAGCTTTCTTT.

The rearrangement links TRBV7-3 to TRBJ1-6; D remains ambiguous. Trimming left V 0 bases short and J 7 bases short, with 19 bases between. This CDR3 has 18 amino acids. Germline CDR1 reads SGHTA; CDR2 reads FQGTGA. The CDR3, as DNA: TGTGCCAGCAGCTTAACGCCTTCGGGGTTCAGTCGGAATTCACCCCTCCACTTT. The encoded protein is CASSLTPSGFSRNSPLHF. The variable domain in full, completed from reference TRBV7-3 and TRBJ1-6, reads GAGVSQTPSNKVTEKGKYVELRCDPISGHTALYWYRQSLGQGPEFLIYFQGTGAADDSGLPNDRFFAVRPEGSVSTLKIQRTERGDSAVYLCASSLTPSGFSRNSPLHFGNGTRLTVT.

This clone was seen a few times. The chain has TRBV25-1 and TRBJ1-2, with TRBD1 matching 7 bases. Germline V lookup: CDR1 MGHDK, CDR2 SYGVNS. The CDR3 consists of 13 residues. J lost 3 bases, V lost 6 bases, and 4 bases had no gene match. The CDR3 DNA reads TGTGCCAGCAGCCCCGGACAGGACTATGGCTACACCTTC. This encodes CASSPGQDYGYTF.

The CDR3 protein is CASISRDRGWGYTF. Written as DNA, the CDR3 is TGTGCCAGTATCTCCCGGGACAGGGGCTGGGGCTACACCTTC. The V gene is TRBV19, the J gene TRBJ1-2; 10 bases align to TRBD1. Germline values: CDR1 LNHDA, CDR2 SQIVND (reference sequence). This CDR3 comprises 14 residues. V was clipped by 7 bases and J by 8 bases; unmatched bases: 10.

The chain uses TRBV7-2 and TRBJ1-2; D is uncertain. Germline V lookup: CDR1 SGHTA, CDR2 FQGNSA. The CDR3 spans 14 residues. V was pared by 6 bases and J by 4 bases, with 15 bases between. CDR3 residues: CASSPPDFFYGYTF. The CDR3 coding sequence is TGTGCCAGCAGTCCCCCCGACTTTTTCTATGGCTACACCTTC.

The chain combines TRBV3-1 (or the pseudogene TRBV3-2) with TRBJ2-7; tentatively, D is TRBD2 (5 bases). The V gene's germline CDR1 is LGHDT and CDR2 YNNKEL (reference sequence). The CDR3 totals 14 residues. Between the trimmed V and J ends, which lost 4 bases and 1 base, there was a span of 11 bases. The CDR3 here is CASSPSEVSYEQYF. The DNA for the CDR3 is TGTGCCAGCAGCCCCTCGGAGGTTTCCTACGAGCAGTACTTC.